The next 24 T cell receptor beta chains were all read from a single sample in a study of T cell responses to AZD1222 COVID-19 vaccine. Using immunoSEQ multiplex PCR, the repertoire was profiled, and TCRdb retains in-frame clones only, with some absent. The repertoire consists of some 150,000 clones, with approximately 88% occurring once and the leading ten covering more than 13%. The input for sequencing was peripheral blood, taken on day 0 of AZD1222 vaccination. Receptor source: an adult in good health.

The chain uses TRBV28 and TRBJ1-5; TRBD1 aligns across 8 bases. The CDR3 consists of 16 residues. V lost 3 bases and J lost 6; bases outside the gene matches: 10. CDR1 and CDR2 (germline): MDHEN, SYDVKM. The DNA of the CDR3 is TGTGCCAGCAGTTTCACGACAGGGGCCAGGGGTCAGCCCCAGCATTTT. Its translation is CASSFTTGARGQPQHF.

V usage is TRBV7-6 and J usage is TRBJ1-1, with TRBD1 identical over 8 bases. Germline values: CDR1 SGHVS, CDR2 FNYEAQ. V shed 2 bases and J 1 base; nucleotides not matched to a gene: 0. This CDR3 has 14 residues. CDR3: CASSLTGGNTEAFF. CDR3 bases: TGTGCCAGCAGCTTAACAGGGGGGAACACTGAAGCTTTCTTT.

The chain links TRBV3-1 (or the pseudogene TRBV3-2) to TRBJ1-1, with TRBD1 identical over 8 bases. Looked up from germline, CDR1 is LGHDT and CDR2 is YNNKEL (reference sequence). This CDR3 comprises 16 residues. Trimming at V came to 2 bases and at J to 7 bases, leaving 12 bases not matched to a gene. This CDR3 is CASSQLSRTGKIEAFF. The CDR3 DNA reads TGTGCCAGCAGCCAATTGTCGAGGACAGGGAAAATTGAAGCTTTCTTT.

The rearrangement links TRBV7-2 to TRBJ2-4; D not resolved. CDR1 and CDR2 from the germline V gene are SGHTA and FQGNSA. V was cut by 1 base and J by 8 bases, with 12 bases left in between. The length of the CDR3 is 14 residues. The DNA for the CDR3 is TGTGCCAGCAGCTTAGTCGGCGGAAGGGACATTCAGTACTTC. Its translation: CASSLVGGRDIQYF.

This sequence joins TRBV9 and TRBJ2-3, with 12 bases fitting TRBD2. Germline V gene data show CDR1 as SGDLS and CDR2 as YYNGEE. With 2 bases clipped from V and 2 bases from J, the junction kept 6 bases outside the gene matches. This CDR3 comprises 17 residues. CDR3: CASSVTSGGEFTDTQYF. CDR3 sequence (DNA): TGTGCCAGCAGCGTGACTAGCGGGGGAGAGTTCACAGATACGCAGTATTTT.

V and J are TRBV5-1 and TRBJ1-2; D is unresolved. Trimming took 5 bases from V and 2 from J, leaving 13 bases between them. Germline values: CDR1 SGHRS, CDR2 YFSETQ. CDR3 length: 14 residues. This chain's CDR3 is CASSSAIRNYGYTF. DNA for the CDR3: TGCGCCAGCAGTTCAGCCATACGCAACTATGGCTACACCTTC.

The CDR3 spells CASSLDRGYEQYF. In nucleotides, the CDR3 is TGTGCCAGCAGCTTAGACAGGGGCTACGAGCAGTACTTC. The chain joins TRBV11-2 to TRBJ2-7, with D perhaps matching TRBD1 (6 bases). Germline lookup yields CDR1 SGHAT and CDR2 FQNNGV. CDR3 length: 13 amino acids. The germline V and J ends were trimmed by 0 bases and 3 bases, with 6 bases remaining between them. Variable domain in full (rest from reference TRBV11-2 and TRBJ2-7): EAGVAQSPRYKIIEKRQSVAFWCNPISGHATLYWYQQILGQGPKLLIQFQNNGVVDDSQLPKDRFSAERLKGVDSTLKIQPAKLEDSAVYLCASSLDRGYEQYFGPGTRLTVT.

This clone turned up a few times. The chain uses TRBV30 and TRBJ1-5, with D tentatively TRBD1 (5 bases). V lost 2 bases and J 7 bases, leaving 15 bases between the germline ends. Germline V gives CDR1 GTSNPN, CDR2 SVGIG (reference sequence). This CDR3 is 14 amino acids long. The CDR3 bases are TGTGCCTGGAGTAGCGGGGGTCGCGGGCAGCCCCAGCATTTT. This sequence encodes CAWSSGGRGQPQHF.

The chain carries TRBV6-2 or TRBV6-3 and TRBJ2-1; D might be TRBD2 (5 bases). This CDR3 is built from 15 residues. Germline loops: CDR1 MNHEY, CDR2 SVGEGT. Trimming shortened V by 2 bases and J by 8 bases, and 16 bases separated the two germline ends. The CDR3 nucleotides are TGTGCCAGCAGTTACGAGTCGCGGGTTACGGATGAGCAGTTCTTC. It specifies CASSYESRVTDEQFF.

This chain uses TRBV5-8 with TRBJ2-5, with D perhaps TRBD1 or TRBD2 (6 bases each). Trimming left V 4 bases short and J 0 bases short, with 13 bases between. In germline, CDR1 is SGHTS, CDR2 YDEGEE. The CDR3 contains 15 residues. The CDR3 DNA is TGTGCCAGCAGCCCGGGGGCCAGGGACCAAGAGACCCAGTACTTC. Its protein product is CASSPGARDQETQYF. The variable domain in full, completed from reference TRBV5-8 and TRBJ2-5, reads EAGVTQSPTHLIKTRGQQATLRCSPISGHTSVYWYQQALGLGLQFLLWYDEGEERNRGNFPPRFSGRQFPNYSSELNVNALELEDSALYLCASSPGARDQETQYFGPGTRLLVL.

This chain joins TRBV4-2 and TRBJ1-3, with TRBD1 matching over 7 bases. Trimming at V came to 4 bases and at J to 4 bases, leaving 1 base not matched to a gene. Per germline, CDR1 LGHNA and CDR2 YNFKEQ. The CDR3 loop spans 13 amino acids. CDR3 nucleotide sequence: TGTGCCAGCAGCCGGGGACAGGGAAACACCATATATTTT. Protein product: CASSRGQGNTIYF.

V is TRBV4-3 and J is TRBJ1-2; weak D call: TRBD1 (5 bases). CDR1 LGHNA and CDR2 YSLEER come from the germline V gene. The CDR3 has 12 amino acids. Trimming cost V 4 bases and J 5 bases, with 8 bases left between them. CDR3 loop: CASSLGLYGYTF. Here the CDR3 DNA reads TGCGCCAGCAGCCTGGGACTTTATGGCTACACCTTC.

The chain is built from TRBV7-2 and TRBJ2-1; D is uncertain. The germline V gene has CDR1 SGHTA and CDR2 FQGNSA. Trimming cost V 5 bases and J 6 bases, with 14 bases left between them. The CDR3 is made up of 14 amino acids. CDR3 sequence reads: CASSVGVGRNEQFF. DNA of the CDR3: TGTGCCAGCAGCGTTGGTGTAGGGCGCAATGAGCAGTTCTTC.

This chain links TRBV12-5 with TRBJ1-2; 7 bases agree with TRBD1. CDR3 length: 13 amino acids. Germline CDR1 reads LGHNT; CDR2 reads FRNRAP. J lost 7 bases, V lost 6 bases, and 8 bases had no gene match. CDR3 DNA sequence: TGTGCTAGTGGACAGGGGTGGAGTAGTGGCTACACCTTC. It translates to CASGQGWSSGYTF.

This sequence joins TRBV12-5 and TRBJ1-2; 7 bases line up with TRBD1. The CDR3 extends over 15 amino acids. CDR1 and CDR2 from the germline V gene are LGHNT and FRNRAP. The V segment lost 1 base and the J segment 5 bases; nucleotides outside the gene matches: 7. CDR3 sequence reads: CASGLGRGQTYGYTF. The CDR3 DNA follows: TGTGCTAGTGGTTTGGGGCGGGGACAGACATATGGCTACACCTTC.

This clone has a single count. V usage is TRBV2 and J usage is TRBJ2-1; TRBD2 agrees at 9 bases. V shed 6 bases and J 6 bases; nucleotides not matched to a gene: 6. Germline CDR1 SNHLY, CDR2 FYNNEI. There are 14 residues in the CDR3. CDR3 coding DNA: TGTGCCAGCAGAGCGGGACTAGCCTCCAATGAGCAGTTCTTC. It encodes CASRAGLASNEQFF.

The count of this clone is one. The V call is TRBV4-1, the J call TRBJ1-2, with D maybe TRBD1 (6 bases). V lost 3 bases and J lost 5, with 13 bases in between. CDR1 and CDR2 from the germline V gene are MGHRA and YSYEKL. This CDR3 has 14 amino acids. Here the CDR3 DNA reads TGCGCCAGCAGCCACGGCGGGGGCGGGTATGGCTACACCTTC. Protein sequence: CASSHGGGGYGYTF.

The chain carries TRBV7-9 and TRBJ1-2, with unresolved D. The germline V gene has CDR1 SEHNR and CDR2 FQNEAQ (reference sequence). The CDR3 extends over 15 amino acids. V was cut by 3 bases and J by 5 bases, with 16 bases left in between. Written as DNA, the CDR3 is TGTGCCAGCAGCTTGGGGTTATACAGATGGTATGGCTACACCTTC. It translates to CASSLGLYRWYGYTF.

The gene calls are TRBV7-2 and TRBJ1-1, with a possible D match to TRBD1 (5 bases). V lost 5 bases and J lost 1, with 14 bases in between. CDR1 is SGHTA, CDR2 FQGNSA, per germline. The CDR3 has 15 residues. DNA of the CDR3: TGTGCCAGCAGCCCCACACGGGGGGAGAACACTGAAGCTTTCTTT. Protein sequence: CASSPTRGENTEAFF.

As for this clone: Other nucleotide sequences from this sample produce the same CDR3. The rearrangement uses TRBV2 and TRBJ1-2; no firm D call. The ends were cut back, 2 bases at V and 8 bases at J, with 9 bases in the middle. The germline CDR1 and CDR2 sequences are SNHLY and FYNNEI. CDR3 length: 12 residues. CDR3 sequence: CASSEKGYGYTF. The CDR3 nucleotides are TGTGCCAGCAGTGAAAAGGGTTACGGCTACACCTTC.

This sequence joins TRBV7-9 and TRBJ1-2; no clear D gene. The CDR3 consists of 14 residues. The V end was cut by 1 base, the J end by 6 bases, with 12 bases between. The V gene's germline CDR1 is SEHNR and CDR2 FQNEAQ (reference sequence). This CDR3 is CASSLVTANHGYTF. In nucleotides, the CDR3 is TGTGCCAGCAGCTTAGTTACAGCGAACCATGGCTACACCTTC.

This chain connects TRBV7-3 to TRBJ1-1; D call uncertain. V was clipped by 1 base and J by 0 bases, with 3 bases between them. Looked up from germline, CDR1 is SGHTA and CDR2 is FQGTGA. The CDR3 contains 13 residues. DNA for the CDR3: TGTGCCAGCAGCTTAATCCTGAACACTGAAGCTTTCTTT. Amino acid sequence: CASSLILNTEAFF. Together with reference TRBV7-3 and TRBJ1-1, the CDR3 gives the full variable domain: GAGVSQTPSNKVTEKGKYVELRCDPISGHTALYWYRQSLGQGPEFLIYFQGTGAADDSGLPNDRFFAVRPEGSVSTLKIQRTERGDSAVYLCASSLILNTEAFFGQGTRLTVV.

The chain uses TRBV5-1 and TRBJ1-2, with unresolved D. Trimming removed 0 bases from V and 7 bases from J, with 13 bases in between. The CDR3 runs 14 residues. CDR1 and CDR2 from the germline V gene are SGHRS and YFSETQ. CDR3 coding DNA: TGCGCCAGCAGCTTGGCGAATAAGGGAATTGGCTACACCTTC. It encodes CASSLANKGIGYTF. Full variable domain (missing parts from reference TRBV5-1 and TRBJ1-2): KAGVTQTPRYLIKTRGQQVTLSCSPISGHRSVSWYQQTPGQGLQFLFEYFSETQRNKGNFPGRFSGRQFSNSRSEMNVSTLELGDSALYLCASSLANKGIGYTFGSGTRLTVV.

The rearrangement links TRBV5-1 to TRBJ2-5, with D possibly matching TRBD2 (5 bases). This CDR3 has 16 residues. V was trimmed by 0 bases and J by 4 bases, leaving 16 bases between them. In germline, CDR1 is SGHRS, CDR2 YFSETQ. The DNA of the CDR3 is TGCGCCAGCAGCTTGGCTACAACGATGAGGGCAGAGACCCAGTACTTC. Its protein is CASSLATTMRAETQYF.